The 19 T cell receptor beta chains below all came from one sample that was sequenced in a study of early stage breast cancer tumors. Clones were read by immunoSEQ multiplex PCR, and TCRdb kept only the in-frame ones, dropping some. The sample shows over 25,000 clones, 55% to 75% of them seen only once. The specimen was blood. The source is a person aged 50-59 years with breast cancer.

The chain combines TRBV7-2 with TRBJ2-5; D gene uncertain. The CDR3 sequence is 14 residues long. In germline, CDR1 is SGHTA, CDR2 FQGNSA. V lost 2 bases and J 3 bases, leaving 10 bases between the germline ends. The CDR3: CASSLTGREETQYF. In DNA form, the CDR3 reads TGTGCCAGCAGCTTAACGGGCAGAGAAGAGACCCAGTACTTC.

This chain joins TRBV5-1 and TRBJ2-1; D not certain. The V gene's germline CDR1 is SGHRS and CDR2 YFSETQ. The length of the CDR3 is 14 residues. The V end was cut by 1 base, the J end by 10 bases, with 15 bases between. Here the CDR3 reads CASSLRARPREQFF. In DNA form, the CDR3 reads TGCGCCAGCAGCTTGAGGGCCAGGCCCAGGGAGCAGTTCTTC.

V gene TRBV7-9 combines with J gene TRBJ1-6, with D hard to call. Trimming pared 5 bases from V and 0 bases from J, leaving 8 bases between. The CDR3 loop spans 15 amino acids. CDR1 is SEHNR and CDR2 is FQNEAQ in the germline V gene (reference sequence). CDR3 in DNA: TGTGCCAGCAGCCCATGGAGCTCCTATAATTCACCCCTCCACTTT. Amino acids: CASSPWSSYNSPLHF.

This chain uses TRBV6-4 with TRBJ1-1, with unresolved D. CDR3 length: 13 amino acids. Trimming took 2 bases from V and 10 from J, leaving 14 bases between them. Germline V gene lookup returns CDR1 MRHNA and CDR2 SNTAGT. The CDR3 nucleotides read TGTGCCAGCAGTGACGGCTTACAAGGGAGAGCTTTCTTT. It yields the protein CASSDGLQGRAFF.

This clone occurred a few times. V gene TRBV5-4 combines with J gene TRBJ1-1; TRBD1 is a possible D gene (5 bases). Trimming removed 4 bases from V and 0 bases from J, with 10 bases in between. Per germline, CDR1 SGHNT and CDR2 YYREEE (reference sequence). CDR3 length: 14 amino acids. CDR3 bases: TGTGCCAGCAGCGTGACGGGGGTGAACACTGAAGCTTTCTTT. This gives the protein CASSVTGVNTEAFF.

CDR3 region: CASSLLATDTQYF. CDR3 bases: TGCGCCAGCAGCTTGCTCGCAACAGATACGCAGTATTTT. The chain links TRBV5-1 to TRBJ2-3; no definite D call. The ends were cut back, 1 base at V and 3 bases at J, with 6 bases in the middle. Per germline, CDR1 SGHRS and CDR2 YFSETQ. The CDR3 is 13 residues long. The whole variable domain, remainder taken from reference TRBV5-1 and TRBJ2-3, is KAGVTQTPRYLIKTRGQQVTLSCSPISGHRSVSWYQQTPGQGLQFLFEYFSETQRNKGNFPGRFSGRQFSNSRSEMNVSTLELGDSALYLCASSLLATDTQYFGPGTRLTVL.

The chain recombines TRBV21-1 with TRBJ2-5; TRBD1 is the table's D call and was not checked against the DNA. TRBV21-1 is reported as a pseudogene. The length of the CDR3 is 16 residues. The CDR3 DNA follows: TGTGCCAGCAGCACTAACCGGACAGGGTTAGACGAGACCCAGTACTTC. Translating it yields CASSTNRTGLDETQYF.

DNA of the CDR3: TGTGCCACCAGCAGAGATCTAAGCACAGATACGCAGTATTTT. Protein: CATSRDLSTDTQYF. This chain joins TRBV15 and TRBJ2-3; D is uncertain. The CDR3 covers 14 residues. Germline CDR1 is LNHNV and CDR2 is YYDKDF (reference sequence). V dropped 0 bases and J dropped 0 bases, with 4 bases sitting between them.

The V gene is TRBV4-3, the J gene TRBJ1-4; the D is unclear. Germline V gene sequence: CDR1 LGHNA, CDR2 YSLEER. CDR3 length equals 15 residues. The V end was cut by 1 base, the J end by 0 bases, with 6 bases between. CDR3 coding DNA: TGCGCCAGCAGCCAAGCGGGTGCAACTAATGAAAAACTGTTTTTT. Protein sequence: CASSQAGATNEKLFF.

The chain combines TRBV5-1 with TRBJ2-3; no firm D call. The V end lost 0 bases, the J end lost 1 base, and 12 bases lay between the germline ends. There are 16 residues in the CDR3. CDR1 and CDR2 from the germline V gene are SGHRS and YFSETQ. CDR3 in amino acids: CASSLGAHGRTDTQYF. As DNA, the CDR3 is TGCGCCAGCAGCTTGGGGGCCCATGGGCGCACAGATACGCAGTATTTT.

This chain connects TRBV7-9 to TRBJ2-1, with 13 bases that match TRBD2. V gave up 5 bases and J gave up 8 bases; unmatched junction bases: 12. The CDR3 length is 17 residues. Germline CDR1 SEHNR, CDR2 FQNEAQ (reference sequence). This chain's CDR3 is CASSPYSGLAGLDEQFF. CDR3 DNA sequence: TGTGCCAGCAGCCCATATTCGGGACTAGCGGGATTGGATGAGCAGTTCTTC.

V gene TRBV5-1 combines with J gene TRBJ2-7, with 9 nucleotides matching TRBD1. Per the germline V gene, CDR1 is SGHRS and CDR2 is YFSETQ. V was clipped by 5 bases and J by 2 bases; unmatched bases: 5. The CDR3 extends over 14 amino acids. The CDR3 DNA follows: TGCGCCAGCAGTACAGGGGGCGCACCCTACGAGCAGTACTTC. It is translated as CASSTGGAPYEQYF.

This rearrangement joins TRBV6-1 to TRBJ2-7; D is unclear. The CDR3 has 15 amino acids. CDR1 is MNHNS and CDR2 is SASEGT in the germline V gene. V lost 3 bases, J lost 2 bases, and 14 bases lay in between. The CDR3 nucleotides read TGTGCCAGCAGTGACCGACAAAACGGAGCCTACGAGCAGTACTTC. Translation: CASSDRQNGAYEQYF.

The chain uses TRBV27 and TRBJ2-1; tentatively, D is TRBD1 or TRBD2 (5 bases each). The V end was cut by 7 bases, the J end by 0 bases, with 22 bases between. This CDR3 spans 18 amino acids. The germline gives CDR1 MNHEY, CDR2 SMNVEV (reference sequence). CDR3 bases: TGTGCCAGCATTGGTTGGTCGAGACGGGGCAGCTCCTACAATGAGCAGTTCTTC. It translates to CASIGWSRRGSSYNEQFF.

The gene calls are TRBV7-2 and TRBJ2-1; D perhaps matches TRBD1 (6 bases). V was shortened by 5 bases and J by 3 bases, with 14 bases between the two germline ends. The CDR3 is made up of 15 amino acids. Germline values: CDR1 SGHTA, CDR2 FQGNSA. CDR3 in amino acids: CASSLTGKSYNEQFF. The CDR3 nucleotides are TGTGCCAGCAGCCTAACAGGGAAAAGCTACAATGAGCAGTTCTTC.

This rearrangement joins TRBV27 to TRBJ2-7; tentatively, D is TRBD1 (5 bases). V lost 5 bases and J lost 0, with 14 bases in between. CDR1 is MNHEY, CDR2 SMNVEV, per germline (reference sequence). The CDR3 extends over 15 amino acids. As DNA, the CDR3 is TGTGCCAGCAGTCTCACAGGTGACCCCTCCTACGAGCAGTACTTC. It codes for CASSLTGDPSYEQYF.

The gene calls are TRBV29-1 and TRBJ2-3; D is ambiguous. There are 14 residues in the CDR3. V lost 3 bases, J lost 6 bases, and 16 bases lay in between. Germline-derived CDR1 and CDR2 are SQVTM and ANQGSEA. CDR3 DNA: TGCAGCGTTGACGGCCCTTGGAGTGGGGATACGCAGTATTTT. Encoded protein: CSVDGPWSGDTQYF.

V usage is TRBV7-9 and J usage is TRBJ1-6; 8 nucleotides align to TRBD1. Germline assignment: CDR1 SEHNR and CDR2 FQNEAQ (reference sequence). This CDR3 has 15 amino acids. Trimming at V came to 3 bases and at J to 4 bases, leaving 2 bases not matched to a gene. The chain's CDR3 is CASSLDRAYNSPLHF. The DNA for the CDR3 is TGTGCCAGCAGCTTGGACAGGGCGTATAATTCACCCCTCCACTTT.

The chain carries TRBV7-8 and TRBJ2-3; 16 bases map to TRBD2. V dropped 6 bases and J dropped 2; count of bases not matched to a gene: 11. The CDR3 length is 19 residues. CDR1 SGHVS and CDR2 FQNEAQ come from the germline V gene. This CDR3 reads CASRETGTSGRDHTDTQYF. The CDR3 nucleotides read TGTGCCAGCAGAGAAACCGGGACTAGCGGGAGGGACCACACAGATACGCAGTATTTT.